The rows below give T cell receptor beta chains drawn from one sample of a study of spatial heterogeneity in lung cancer. TCRdb itself ran the 5' RACE reads through MiXCR, one entry per CDR3 protein. Counted here are about 50,000 distinct CDR3 sequences, roughly 7.6% occurring once; the ten biggest clones make up about 13%. The specimen was PBMCs, collected at surgery. These receptors all stem from a female donor with early-stage non-small cell lung cancer. Each CDR3 is given without its conserved first and last residue. A D gene is named only where the DNA matches it firmly. The size entry is marked missing in some rows and otherwise reads once, few, many or a size class.

>TRBV5-6|TRBJ2-2|many|TRBD2
ASSSKGLVTGELF
>TRBV3-1|TRBJ2-1|few|TRBD2
ASSQDPPGLAGAYNEQF
>TRBV6-6|TRBJ2-1|few|TRBD2
ASSHASGVSYNEQF
>TRBV5-6|TRBJ2-6|many|-
ASSLWGLWLGANVLT
>TRBV10-2|TRBJ2-1|few|-
ASSESLPSSYNEQF
>TRBV5-1|TRBJ2-5|-|-
ASSSRPGGRQETQY
>TRBV29-1|TRBJ1-1|many|TRBD1
SVDADRGETEAF
>TRBV10-3|TRBJ2-1|few|-
AISAGDSYNEQF
>TRBV5-5|TRBJ2-4|few|-
ASSYSGRIAKNIQY
>TRBV12-3/TRBV12-4|TRBJ1-2|-|-
ASSTGEGFGYT
>TRBV5-1|TRBJ1-6|many|-
ASSLGQRNSPLH
>TRBV11-2|TRBJ1-4|many|-
ASSPGSLNEKLF
>TRBV12-3/TRBV12-4|TRBJ2-7|-|TRBD1
ASSFATGREQY
>TRBV5-1|TRBJ2-7|few|-
ASSTGHGEQY
>TRBV9|TRBJ2-7|-|-
ASSPRFEGYEQY
>TRBV5-4|TRBJ2-7|many|-
ASSLGATGLGEQY
>TRBV7-2|TRBJ2-1|many|-
ASSLSIRRGYNEQF